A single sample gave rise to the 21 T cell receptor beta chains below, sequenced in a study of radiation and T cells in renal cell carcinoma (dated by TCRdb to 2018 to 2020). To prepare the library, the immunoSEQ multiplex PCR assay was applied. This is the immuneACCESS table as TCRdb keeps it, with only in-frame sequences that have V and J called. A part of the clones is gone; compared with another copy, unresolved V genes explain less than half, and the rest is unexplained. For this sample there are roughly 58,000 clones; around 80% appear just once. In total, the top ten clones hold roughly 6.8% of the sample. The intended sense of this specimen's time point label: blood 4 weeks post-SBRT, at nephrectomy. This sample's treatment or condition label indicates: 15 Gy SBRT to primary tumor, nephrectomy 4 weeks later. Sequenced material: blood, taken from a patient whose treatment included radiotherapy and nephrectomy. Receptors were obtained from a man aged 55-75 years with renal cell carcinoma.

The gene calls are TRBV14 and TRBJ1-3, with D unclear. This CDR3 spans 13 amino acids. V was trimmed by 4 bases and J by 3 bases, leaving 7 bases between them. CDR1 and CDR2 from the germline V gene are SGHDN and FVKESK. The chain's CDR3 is CASSPWNGNTIYF. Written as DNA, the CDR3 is TGTGCCAGCAGCCCCTGGAATGGAAACACCATATATTTT.

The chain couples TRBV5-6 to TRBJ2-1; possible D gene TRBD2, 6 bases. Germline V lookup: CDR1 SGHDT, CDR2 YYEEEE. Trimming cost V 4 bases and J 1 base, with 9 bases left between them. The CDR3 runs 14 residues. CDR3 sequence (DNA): TGTGCCAGCAGCGCCGCGGGATCCTACAATGAGCAGTTCTTC. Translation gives CASSAAGSYNEQFF.

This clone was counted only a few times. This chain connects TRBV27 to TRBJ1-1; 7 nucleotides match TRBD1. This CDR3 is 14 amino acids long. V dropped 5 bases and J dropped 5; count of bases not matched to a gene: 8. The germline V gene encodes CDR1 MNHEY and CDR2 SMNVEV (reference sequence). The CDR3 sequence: CASSLLDRATEAFF. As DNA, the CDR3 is TGTGCCAGCAGTCTTCTAGACAGGGCGACTGAAGCTTTCTTT.

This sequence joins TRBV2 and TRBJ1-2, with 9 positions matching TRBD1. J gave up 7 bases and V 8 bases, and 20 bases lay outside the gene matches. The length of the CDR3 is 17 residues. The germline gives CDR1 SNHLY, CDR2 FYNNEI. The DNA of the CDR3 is TGTGCCAGCTATCGGGGGGACAGGGCTAAGGCTTTGGGTGGCTACACCTTC. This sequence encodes CASYRGDRAKALGGYTF. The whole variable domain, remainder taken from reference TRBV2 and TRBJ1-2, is EPEVTQTPSHQVTQMGQEVILRCVPISNHLYFYWYRQILGQKVEFLVSFYNNEISEKSEIFDDQFSVERPDGSNFTLKIRSTKLEDSAMYFCASYRGDRAKALGGYTFGSGTRLTVV.

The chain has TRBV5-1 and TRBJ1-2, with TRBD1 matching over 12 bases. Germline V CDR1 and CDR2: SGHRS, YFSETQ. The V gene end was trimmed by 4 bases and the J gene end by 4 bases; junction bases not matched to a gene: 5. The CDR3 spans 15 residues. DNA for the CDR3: TGCGCCAGCAGCACCGGGACAGGGGGCCCCTATGGCTACACCTTC. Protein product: CASSTGTGGPYGYTF.

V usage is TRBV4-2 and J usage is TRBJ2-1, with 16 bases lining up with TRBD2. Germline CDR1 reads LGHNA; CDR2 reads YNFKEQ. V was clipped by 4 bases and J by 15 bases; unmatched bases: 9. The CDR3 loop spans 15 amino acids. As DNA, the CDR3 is TGTGCCAGCAGCCTGGGACTAGCGGGAGGGACCCCTCCGTTCTTC. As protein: CASSLGLAGGTPPFF.

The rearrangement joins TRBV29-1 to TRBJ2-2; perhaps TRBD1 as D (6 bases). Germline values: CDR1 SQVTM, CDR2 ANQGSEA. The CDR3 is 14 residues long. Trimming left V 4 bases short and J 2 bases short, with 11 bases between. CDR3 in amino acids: CSVGGTSNTGELFF. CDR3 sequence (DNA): TGCAGCGTTGGAGGGACATCAAACACCGGGGAGCTGTTTTTT.

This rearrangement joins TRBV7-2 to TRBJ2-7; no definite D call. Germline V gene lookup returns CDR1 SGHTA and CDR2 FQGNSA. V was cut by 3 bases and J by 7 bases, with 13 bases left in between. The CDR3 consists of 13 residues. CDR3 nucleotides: TGTGCCAGCAGCTTTGCAGGCCCGCGGGAGCAGTACTTC. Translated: CASSFAGPREQYF.

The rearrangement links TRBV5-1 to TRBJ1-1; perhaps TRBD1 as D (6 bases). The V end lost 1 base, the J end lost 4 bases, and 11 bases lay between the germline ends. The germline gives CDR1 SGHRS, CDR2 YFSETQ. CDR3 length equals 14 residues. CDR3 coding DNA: TGCGCCAGCAGCTTGAACAGGGCGAGCACTGAAGCTTTCTTT. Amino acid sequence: CASSLNRASTEAFF.

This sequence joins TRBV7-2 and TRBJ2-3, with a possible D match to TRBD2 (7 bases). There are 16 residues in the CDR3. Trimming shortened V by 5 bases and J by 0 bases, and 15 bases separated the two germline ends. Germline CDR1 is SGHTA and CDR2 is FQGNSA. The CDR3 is CASSPLGGESTDTQYF. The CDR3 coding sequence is TGTGCCAGCAGCCCATTAGGGGGGGAAAGCACAGATACGCAGTATTTT.

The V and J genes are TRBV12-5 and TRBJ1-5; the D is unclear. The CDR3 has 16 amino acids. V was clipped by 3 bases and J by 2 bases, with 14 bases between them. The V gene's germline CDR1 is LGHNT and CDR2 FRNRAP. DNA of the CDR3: TGTGCTAGTGGTTTCAGGTCCTCCGGCGGCAATCAGCCCCAGCATTTT. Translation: CASGFRSSGGNQPQHF.

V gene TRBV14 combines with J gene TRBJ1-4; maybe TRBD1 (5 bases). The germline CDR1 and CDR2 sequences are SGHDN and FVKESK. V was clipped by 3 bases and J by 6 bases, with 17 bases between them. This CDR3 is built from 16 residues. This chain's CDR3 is CASSQISWGGDEKLFF. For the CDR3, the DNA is TGTGCCAGCAGCCAGATTTCGTGGGGAGGGGATGAAAAACTGTTTTTT.

The CDR3 DNA reads TGTGCCAGCTCCCCACAGAGCTCCTACAATGAGCAGTTCTTC. It encodes CASSPQSSYNEQFF. The genes are TRBV6-5 and TRBJ2-1; D remains unclear. The CDR3 extends over 14 amino acids. Trimming stripped 8 bases from V and 0 bases from J, with 11 bases between. The germline gives CDR1 MNHEY, CDR2 SVGAGI.

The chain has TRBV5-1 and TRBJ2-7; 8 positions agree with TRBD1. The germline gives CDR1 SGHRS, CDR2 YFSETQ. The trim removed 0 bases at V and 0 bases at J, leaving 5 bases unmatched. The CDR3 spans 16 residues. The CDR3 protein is CASSLAWTGNSYEQYF. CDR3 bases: TGCGCCAGCAGCTTGGCCTGGACAGGGAACTCCTACGAGCAGTACTTC.

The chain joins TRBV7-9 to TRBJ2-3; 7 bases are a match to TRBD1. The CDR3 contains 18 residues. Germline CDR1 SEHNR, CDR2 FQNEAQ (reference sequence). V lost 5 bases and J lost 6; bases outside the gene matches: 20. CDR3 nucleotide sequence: TGTGCCAGCAGCAATTATTTTCCGACAGGGTTAACTTTGGATACGCAGTATTTT. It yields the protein CASSNYFPTGLTLDTQYF.

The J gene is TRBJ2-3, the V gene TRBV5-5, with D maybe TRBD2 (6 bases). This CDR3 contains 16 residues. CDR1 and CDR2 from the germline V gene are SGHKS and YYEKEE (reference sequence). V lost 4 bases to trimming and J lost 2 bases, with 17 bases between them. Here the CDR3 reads CASSPSGVPPTDTQYF. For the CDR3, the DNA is TGTGCCAGCAGCCCCTCGGGAGTGCCCCCCACAGATACGCAGTATTTT.

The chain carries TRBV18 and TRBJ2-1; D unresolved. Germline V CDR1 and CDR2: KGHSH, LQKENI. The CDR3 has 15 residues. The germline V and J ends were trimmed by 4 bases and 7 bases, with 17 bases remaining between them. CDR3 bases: TGTGCCAGCTCACTACCCTTCAGTAGTAGTAATGAGCAGTTCTTC. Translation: CASSLPFSSSNEQFF. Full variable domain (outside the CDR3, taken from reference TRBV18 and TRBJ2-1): NAGVMQNPRHLVRRRGQEARLRCSPMKGHSHVYWYRQLPEEGLKFMVYLQKENIIDESGMPKERFSAEFPKEGPSILRIQQVVRGDSAAYFCASSLPFSSSNEQFFGPGTRLTVL.

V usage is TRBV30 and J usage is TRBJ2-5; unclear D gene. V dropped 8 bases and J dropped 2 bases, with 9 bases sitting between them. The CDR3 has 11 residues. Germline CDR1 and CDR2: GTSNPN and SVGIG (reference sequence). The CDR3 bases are TGTGCCGCGACTCAGCAAGAGACCCAGTACTTC. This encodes CAATQQETQYF.

CDR3 sequence (DNA): TGTGCCAGCAGCGCCCAGACAGGGAAAGAGACCCAGTACTTC. This sequence encodes CASSAQTGKETQYF. The chain joins TRBV9 to TRBJ2-5, with 7 nucleotides matching TRBD1. The CDR3 contains 14 residues. In germline, CDR1 is SGDLS, CDR2 YYNGEE. V lost 3 bases to trimming and J lost 3 bases; unmatched junction nucleotides: 5.

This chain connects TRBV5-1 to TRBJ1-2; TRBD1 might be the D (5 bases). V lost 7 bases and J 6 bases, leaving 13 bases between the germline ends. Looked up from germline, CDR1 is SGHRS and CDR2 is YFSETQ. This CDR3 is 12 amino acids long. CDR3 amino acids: CASWDGGHGYTF. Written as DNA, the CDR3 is TGCGCCAGCTGGGACGGGGGTCATGGCTACACCTTC. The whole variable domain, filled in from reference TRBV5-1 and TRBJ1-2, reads KAGVTQTPRYLIKTRGQQVTLSCSPISGHRSVSWYQQTPGQGLQFLFEYFSETQRNKGNFPGRFSGRQFSNSRSEMNVSTLELGDSALYLCASWDGGHGYTFGSGTRLTVV.

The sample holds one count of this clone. The CDR3, as DNA: TGTGCCAGCAGCTCCAGGGGGCGTAATGAAAAACTGTTTTTT. Amino acid sequence: CASSSRGRNEKLFF. J is TRBJ1-4 and V is TRBV7-2; 8 bases are a match to TRBD1. J lost 4 bases, V lost 4 bases, and 2 bases had no gene match. In germline, CDR1 is SGHTA, CDR2 FQGNSA. The CDR3 consists of 14 residues.